These T cell receptor beta chains were read from a single sample in a study of blood T cells in healthy people across ages. TCRdb fed the 5' RACE reads into MiXCR, producing one record per CDR3 protein. The sample includes around 900,000 distinct CDR3 sequences, just over 50% of them seen just once. Sequenced sample: blood. These receptors were collected from a woman aged 60-70 years in good health. CDR3s include the opening cysteine and the closing phenylalanine or tryptophan. D genes are given only for firm matches. Part of the rows lack a size; the others show once, few, many or a class for expanded clones.

clone size	V gene	D gene	J gene	CDR3 protein	CDR3 DNA
-	TRBV15	-	TRBJ1-2	CATSRDINYGYTF	TGTGCCACCAGCAGGGATATTAACTATGGCTACACCTTC
once	TRBV7-2	TRBD1	TRBJ2-7	CASSLSRGQGNEQYF	TGTGCCAGCAGCTTAAGTAGGGGGCAGGGCAATGAGCAGTACTTC
once	TRBV4-1	-	TRBJ2-1	CASSQPLVVGNNEQFF	TGCGCCAGCAGCCAGCCCCTAGTGGTCGGTAACAATGAGCAGTTCTTC
-	TRBV18	-	TRBJ2-1	CASSNREGSSYNEQFF	TGTGCCAGCTCGAACAGGGAGGGAAGCTCCTACAATGAGCAGTTCTTC
-	TRBV18	TRBD1	TRBJ1-1	CASSPGQGRTEAFF	TGTGCCAGCTCTCCAGGACAGGGGAGAACTGAAGCTTTCTTT
-	TRBV6-1	-	TRBJ1-4	CASSEAVATDEKLFF	TGTGCCAGCAGTGAAGCGGTCGCCACAGACGAAAAACTGTTTTTT
-	TRBV6-5	TRBD1	TRBJ1-2	CATSGGSYGYTF	TGTGCCACCTCAGGGGGAAGCTATGGCTACACCTTC
-	TRBV12-3/TRBV12-4	TRBD1	TRBJ2-7	CASSLAKTGYEQYF	TGTGCCAGCAGTTTAGCAAAGACAGGGTACGAGCAGTACTTC
-	TRBV5-1	-	TRBJ2-5	CASSPRGYGETQYF	TGCGCCAGCAGCCCCAGAGGTTACGGAGAGACCCAGTACTTC
-	TRBV6-5	TRBD1	TRBJ1-5	CASITRRTGGFNQPQHF	TGTGCCAGCATTACCAGAAGGACAGGGGGGTTCAATCAGCCCCAGCATTTT
few	TRBV12-3/TRBV12-4	TRBD1	TRBJ2-7	CASSKTGARSSYEQYF	TGTGCCAGCAGTAAAACAGGGGCTAGGAGCTCCTACGAGCAGTACTTC
-	TRBV3-1	TRBD2	TRBJ2-7	CASSQDRPQAVSGSYEQYF	TGTGCCAGCAGCCAAGATCGTCCACAGGCAGTAAGCGGGAGTTACGAGCAGTACTTC
once	TRBV27	-	TRBJ2-7	CASSVIQGSYEQYF	TGTGCCAGCAGTGTTATACAGGGATCCTACGAGCAGTACTTC
once	TRBV4-2	TRBD2	TRBJ2-1	CAGSQDPLAGGSYNEQFF	TGTGCCGGCAGCCAAGATCCCCTAGCGGGAGGGTCCTACAATGAGCAGTTCTTC
-	TRBV29-1	-	TRBJ2-7	CSVYFEDSTYEQYF	TGCAGCGTTTATTTCGAGGACTCAACCTACGAGCAGTACTTC
many	TRBV20-1	-	TRBJ2-7	CSATDYEQYF	TGCAGCGCGACAGACTACGAGCAGTACTTC
-	TRBV7-9	-	TRBJ2-1	CASSLIAGLSSYNEQFF	TGTGCCAGCAGCTTAATTGCGGGGCTTTCCTCCTACAATGAGCAGTTCTTC
many	TRBV2	TRBD1	TRBJ2-5	CASRGQGARETQYF	TGTGCCAGCAGGGGACAGGGGGCAAGGGAGACCCAGTACTTC
-	TRBV13	-	TRBJ1-3	CASSFPSGNTIYF	TGTGCCAGCAGCTTTCCCTCTGGAAACACCATATATTTT
-	TRBV12-3/TRBV12-4	-	TRBJ2-7	CASSSPYKGEQYF	TGTGCCAGCAGTTCGCCTTACAAGGGCGAGCAGTACTTC
once	TRBV7-8	-	TRBJ2-1	CTSSLRLYDSSYNEQFF	TGTACCAGCAGCTTAAGGCTTTACGACAGCTCCTACAATGAGCAGTTCTTC
-	TRBV11-2	-	TRBJ2-7	CASSLLGVSSYEQYF	TGTGCCAGCAGCCTCCTAGGAGTAAGCTCCTACGAGCAGTACTTC
once	TRBV3-1	-	TRBJ2-7	CASSRGQLTYEQYF	TGTGCCAGCAGCCGCGGACAGCTAACCTACGAGCAGTACTTC
-	TRBV20-1	TRBD2	TRBJ2-3	CSAPPPAGGADTQYF	TGCAGTGCTCCTCCCCCGGCGGGAGGCGCAGATACGCAGTATTTT
-	TRBV27	-	TRBJ2-3	CAGRAVRFGGTDTQYF	TGTGCCGGCAGAGCGGTTAGGTTCGGGGGCACAGATACGCAGTATTTT
-	TRBV6-2/TRBV6-3	-	TRBJ1-6	CASSYQSSYNSPLHF	TGTGCCAGCAGTTACCAGAGCTCCTATAATTCACCCCTCCACTTT
-	TRBV20-1	-	TRBJ2-3	CSASKEPDTQYF	TGCAGTGCCAGTAAGGAGCCAGATACGCAGTATTTT
-	TRBV7-6	TRBD2	TRBJ2-7	CASSSLAPGLAAYEQYF	TGTGCCAGCAGCTCCCTGGCACCGGGACTAGCAGCCTACGAGCAGTACTTC
-	TRBV3-1	-	TRBJ2-3	CASSQSLWSTDTQYF	TGTGCCAGCAGCCAGAGCCTATGGAGCACAGATACGCAGTATTTT
-	TRBV4-3	-	TRBJ2-3	CASSQEETRTDTQYF	TGCGCCAGCAGCCAAGAGGAGACCCGCACAGATACGCAGTATTTT
-	TRBV10-1	-	TRBJ2-5	CASSVTKEETQYF	TGCGCCAGCAGTGTGACCAAAGAAGAGACCCAGTACTTC
few	TRBV20-1	-	TRBJ2-5	CSARDQKTQYF	TGCAGTGCTAGAGACCAAAAGACCCAGTACTTC
-	TRBV5-1	TRBD2	TRBJ2-1	CASNLAGDAYNEQFF	TGCGCCAGCAACCTAGCGGGCGATGCCTACAATGAGCAGTTCTTC
few	TRBV10-3	TRBD2	TRBJ2-7	CAISESSGTYEQYF	TGTGCCATCAGTGAGTCTAGCGGGACCTACGAGCAGTACTTC
few	TRBV12-3/TRBV12-4	TRBD2	TRBJ2-5	CASSLGSRTSYETQYF	TGTGCCAGCAGTTTAGGCTCCCGGACTAGCTACGAGACCCAGTACTTC
many	TRBV29-1	-	TRBJ2-3	CSWYGRVSDTQYF	TGCAGCTGGTACGGCAGGGTATCAGATACGCAGTATTTT
-	TRBV2	TRBD2	TRBJ2-1	CASLGRGGYNEQFF	TGTGCCAGCCTAGGTCGGGGGGGGTACAATGAGCAGTTCTTC
-	TRBV4-1	-	TRBJ1-2	CASSQEAGSGYGYTF	TGCGCCAGCAGCCAAGAAGCGGGCTCGGGCTATGGCTACACCTTC
few	TRBV4-1	-	TRBJ1-2	CASSQTTQGNYGYTF	TGCGCCAGCAGCCAAACTACCCAGGGAAACTATGGCTACACCTTC
-	TRBV4-2	-	TRBJ2-1	CASSQAGETGEQFF	TGTGCCAGCAGCCAAGCTGGCGAGACGGGGGAGCAGTTCTTC
-	TRBV20-1	-	TRBJ2-7	CSARGWATSYEQYF	TGCAGTGCTAGAGGTTGGGCTACCTCCTACGAGCAGTACTTC
-	TRBV6-2/TRBV6-3	-	TRBJ2-2	CASSYWADTGELFF	TGTGCCAGCAGTTACTGGGCAGACACCGGGGAGCTGTTTTTT
-	TRBV6-1	-	TRBJ1-2	CASRTHGGTIPFNYGYTF	TGTGCCAGCAGGACTCATGGGGGGACCATCCCCTTTAACTATGGCTACACCTTC
-	TRBV14	-	TRBJ1-1	CASSPSMNTEAFF	TGTGCCAGCAGCCCCTCCATGAACACTGAAGCTTTCTTT
few	TRBV4-2	-	TRBJ2-3	CASRARGGQSTDTQYF	TGTGCCAGCAGAGCGAGGGGCGGGCAAAGCACAGATACGCAGTATTTT
-	TRBV20-1	TRBD2	TRBJ2-1	CSAVASGRGYNEQFF	TGCAGTGCGGTGGCTAGCGGGAGGGGTTACAATGAGCAGTTCTTC